The 24 T cell receptor beta chains presented below share a single source sample, sequenced in a study of cytomegalovirus exposure and HLA in healthy donors. PCR used 60 Vbeta primers and 13 Jbeta primers. Only in-frame clones appear in the TCRdb table, and some are missing; sequencing was by immunoSEQ multiplex PCR. The sample includes about 92,000 clones, 80% to 90% of them seen just once. The source material was PBMCs. These receptor sequences come from a woman under 30 in good health and CMV-seropositive.

This clone was detected only a few times. This chain links TRBV2 with TRBJ2-6, with D hard to call. Looked up from germline, CDR1 is SNHLY and CDR2 is FYNNEI. V lost 5 bases and J lost 1, with 6 bases in between. The length of the CDR3 is 14 residues. This chain's CDR3 is CASSPPSGANVLTF. In DNA, the CDR3 is TGTGCCAGCAGTCCCCCGTCTGGGGCCAACGTCCTGACTTTC.

This clone has just one count. V is TRBV7-9 and J is TRBJ2-2, with TRBD2 matching 9 bases. There are 17 residues in the CDR3. Germline values: CDR1 SEHNR, CDR2 FQNEAQ (reference sequence). After removal of 0 bases from V and 8 bases from J, the junction contained 10 bases not matched to a gene. The DNA for the CDR3 is TGTGCCAGCAGCTTAGCGTCCGCGGGAGGGCCTCGAGGGGAGCTGTTTTTT. It yields the protein CASSLASAGGPRGELFF.

The rearrangement joins TRBV28 to TRBJ2-3, with a tentative D call TRBD1 (6 bases). V lost 1 base, J lost 2 bases, and 16 bases lay in between. Germline lookup yields CDR1 MDHEN and CDR2 SYDVKM. This CDR3 has 17 amino acids. The CDR3 is CASSLLVGTSYTDTQYF. The CDR3 DNA sequence: TGTGCCAGCAGTTTATTGGTGGGGACATCTTACACAGATACGCAGTATTTT.

This clone occurred a few times. This chain uses TRBV5-6 with TRBJ1-2, with no clear D. The germline CDR1 and CDR2 sequences are SGHDT and YYEEEE. The CDR3 is made up of 12 amino acids. V gave up 4 bases and J gave up 8 bases, with 12 bases separating them. DNA of the CDR3: TGTGCCAGCAGCCCGGTAGCGGGCGGCTACACCTTC. Protein sequence: CASSPVAGGYTF.

This clone appeared once. The V and J genes are TRBV6-6 and TRBJ2-7; D may be TRBD1 (6 bases). The CDR3 contains 11 residues. The germline V gene has CDR1 MNHNY and CDR2 SVGAGI (reference sequence). Deletions cut 8 bases from V and 4 bases from J, with 9 bases between. CDR3 DNA sequence: TGTGCCAGCGCACAGGGTTACGAGCAGTACTTC. Translating it yields CASAQGYEQYF.

This CDR3 is CASSPGGASTDTQYF. Written as DNA, the CDR3 is TGCGCCAGCAGCCCCGGGGGGGCAAGCACAGATACGCAGTATTTT. The chain uses TRBV4-1 and TRBJ2-3; TRBD2 agrees at 8 bases. The CDR3 totals 15 residues. J was trimmed by 0 bases and V by 4 bases; bases with no gene match: 3. Germline loops: CDR1 MGHRA, CDR2 YSYEKL.

Only one count was recorded for this clone. This chain links TRBV7-9 with TRBJ2-5; 8 bases map to TRBD2. Per the germline V gene, CDR1 is SEHNR and CDR2 is FQNEAQ (reference sequence). V shed 2 bases, J shed 5 bases, and the junction held 10 bases outside the gene matches. There are 16 residues in the CDR3. CDR3 coding DNA: TGTGCCAGCAGCTTATTCGTACGGGGGGGCCTTGAGACCCAGTACTTC. Translating it yields CASSLFVRGGLETQYF.

The chain employs TRBV30 and TRBJ1-2; unclear D gene. The CDR3 totals 12 residues. Between the trimmed V and J ends, which lost 3 bases and 4 bases, there was a span of 9 bases. Germline CDR1 GTSNPN, CDR2 SVGIG (reference sequence). The CDR3 reads CAWRLGIYGYTF. The CDR3 nucleotides are TGTGCCTGGAGACTAGGAATCTATGGCTACACCTTC.

This clone was picked up a small number of times. CDR3 sequence (DNA): TGTGCCAGCAGGGGACAGGGATTTAACGAGCAGTACTTC. Translating gives CASRGQGFNEQYF. The chain uses TRBV28 and TRBJ2-7; TRBD1 matches 9 bases. Trimming took 6 bases from V and 5 from J; bases not matched to a gene: 5. CDR3 size: 13 residues. Germline V CDR1 and CDR2: MDHEN, SYDVKM.

This rearrangement joins TRBV7-8 to TRBJ2-3, with 7 bases that match TRBD2. Germline V CDR1 and CDR2: SGHVS, FQNEAQ. This CDR3 comprises 15 residues. V shed 6 bases and J 4 bases; nucleotides not matched to a gene: 10. The chain's CDR3 is CASRRGAGVSDTQYF. The CDR3 DNA follows: TGTGCCAGCAGACGAGGGGCGGGAGTATCAGATACGCAGTATTTT.

This clone was observed a handful of times. V usage is TRBV2 and J usage is TRBJ2-7; D is unresolved. Germline lookup yields CDR1 SNHLY and CDR2 FYNNEI. V was trimmed by 7 bases and J by 0 bases, leaving 16 bases between them. The CDR3 runs to 15 residues. CDR3: CASTRRTESSYEQYF. CDR3 in DNA: TGTGCCAGCACGCGACGTACAGAGAGCTCCTACGAGCAGTACTTC. Full variable domain (rest looked up from reference TRBV2 and TRBJ2-7): EPEVTQTPSHQVTQMGQEVILRCVPISNHLYFYWYRQILGQKVEFLVSFYNNEISEKSEIFDDQFSVERPDGSNFTLKIRSTKLEDSAMYFCASTRRTESSYEQYFGPGTRLTVT.

The chain employs TRBV6-6 and TRBJ2-7; tentatively, D is TRBD1 (6 bases). V dropped 4 bases and J dropped 2 bases, with 12 bases sitting between them. The germline V gene encodes CDR1 MNHNY and CDR2 SVGAGI (reference sequence). The CDR3 covers 14 residues. This CDR3 reads CASSSSGETYEQYF. The CDR3 nucleotides are TGTGCCAGCAGTTCATCAGGGGAGACCTACGAGCAGTACTTC.

The V and J genes are TRBV20-1 and TRBJ1-2; the D gene is possibly TRBD1 (6 bases). Germline assignment: CDR1 DFQATT and CDR2 SNEGSKA (reference sequence). V was trimmed by 7 bases and J by 6 bases, leaving 12 bases between them. The CDR3 has 11 residues. CDR3 residues: CSEGVGNGYTF. As DNA, the CDR3 is TGCAGTGAGGGGGTTGGTAATGGCTACACCTTC.

The gene calls are TRBV4-1 and TRBJ1-2; 7 bases are shared with TRBD1. V shed 1 base, J shed 6 bases, and the junction held 11 bases outside the gene matches. The CDR3 length is 16 residues. Germline CDR1 and CDR2: MGHRA and YSYEKL. The CDR3 sequence: CASSQAWRDRPHGYTF. CDR3 bases: TGCGCCAGCAGCCAAGCTTGGCGGGACAGACCACATGGCTACACCTTC.

The rearrangement joins TRBV6-5 to TRBJ1-2; TRBD1 matches at 8 bases. The CDR3 is made up of 16 amino acids. CDR1 is MNHEY, CDR2 SVGAGI, per germline. Germline trimming cut 0 bases from V and 2 bases from J; bases unmatched to any gene: 5. The CDR3 DNA sequence: TGTGCCAGCAGTTACTCGATCTGGGACAGGAACTATGGCTACACCTTC. Translating it yields CASSYSIWDRNYGYTF.

This chain uses TRBV6-6 with TRBJ2-6; maybe TRBD2 (6 bases). V dropped 5 bases and J dropped 9 bases, with 14 bases sitting between them. CDR3 length equals 14 residues. Germline values: CDR1 MNHNY, CDR2 SVGAGI (reference sequence). CDR3 residues: CASSRPGENNVLTF. The CDR3 DNA sequence: TGTGCCAGCAGTCGACCGGGGGAGAACAACGTCCTGACTTTC.

V gene TRBV13 combines with J gene TRBJ1-1, with a tentative D call TRBD1 (5 bases). Trimming removed 2 bases at V and 8 bases at J, with 6 bases between. CDR1 PRHDT and CDR2 FYEKMQ come from the germline V gene (reference sequence). The CDR3 contains 11 residues. The CDR3 sequence: CASSLRTEAFF. Here the CDR3 DNA reads TGTGCCAGCAGCTTACGGACAGAAGCTTTCTTT.

This clone was picked up a small number of times. The rearrangement joins TRBV6-4 to TRBJ2-3; D unclear. The CDR3 is 15 residues long. Trimming pared 0 bases from V and 2 bases from J, leaving 9 bases between. Germline CDR1 reads MRHNA; CDR2 reads SNTAGT. CDR3 DNA: TGTGCCAGCAGTGACTCGAACTTGCTCACAGATACGCAGTATTTT. This translates into CASSDSNLLTDTQYF.

The rearrangement links TRBV19 to TRBJ1-2; 7 nucleotides align to TRBD1. The CDR3 has 12 amino acids. Trimming took 9 bases from V and 6 from J; bases not matched to a gene: 7. Germline CDR1 and CDR2: LNHDA and SQIVND (reference sequence). For the CDR3, the DNA is TGTGCCAGCAACACAGGGGCTGATGGCTACACCTTC. This gives the protein CASNTGADGYTF.

The genes are TRBV7-8 and TRBJ1-3; the D is unclear. V was clipped by 7 bases and J by 0 bases, with 7 bases between them. Germline values: CDR1 SGHVS, CDR2 FQNEAQ. This CDR3 comprises 13 residues. CDR3 amino acids: CASTRRSGNTIYF. Written as DNA, the CDR3 is TGTGCCAGCACGCGGCGCTCTGGAAACACCATATATTTT.

CDR3 protein: CASSPHTGTGAQPQHF. The DNA for the CDR3 is TGTGCCAGCAGTCCCCACACCGGGACAGGGGCTCAGCCCCAGCATTTT. V gene TRBV28 combines with J gene TRBJ1-5; 10 bases align to TRBD1. Germline V lookup: CDR1 MDHEN, CDR2 SYDVKM. The CDR3 runs to 16 residues. V was pared by 5 bases and J by 6 bases, with 10 bases of the junction left unmatched.

In DNA form, the CDR3 reads TGTGCCAGCAGCATCGGACACAAGAACTATGGCTACACCTTC. It translates to CASSIGHKNYGYTF. The gene calls are TRBV11-2 and TRBJ1-2; D perhaps matches TRBD1 (5 bases). The V and J ends lost 5 bases and 2 bases respectively, with 12 bases between them. CDR1 is SGHAT, CDR2 FQNNGV, per germline. The CDR3 length is 14 residues.

The chain recombines TRBV28 with TRBJ2-1, with D possibly being TRBD1 (6 bases). Germline V gene sequence: CDR1 MDHEN, CDR2 SYDVKM. V gave up 1 base and J gave up 3 bases, with 13 bases separating them. The CDR3 is 16 amino acids. The CDR3 bases are TGTGCCAGCAGTTTATCAGAGGACAGCAACTACAATGAGCAGTTCTTC. This encodes CASSLSEDSNYNEQFF. Full variable domain (missing parts from reference TRBV28 and TRBJ2-1): DVKVTQSSRYLVKRTGEKVFLECVQDMDHENMFWYRQDPGLGLRLIYFSYDVKMKEKGDIPEGYSVSREKKERFSLILESASTNQTSMYLCASSLSEDSNYNEQFFGPGTRLTVL.

The chain has TRBV5-1 and TRBJ1-1; D unresolved. Trimming removed 4 bases at V and 4 bases at J, with 14 bases between. From germline, CDR1 is SGHRS and CDR2 YFSETQ. CDR3 size: 14 residues. CDR3 loop: CASSPLPPGTEAFF. The CDR3 coding sequence is TGCGCCAGCAGCCCCCTACCCCCGGGCACTGAAGCTTTCTTT.